A single T cell receptor (beta chain) is shown here with its context. Per germline, CDR1 SGHAT and CDR2 FQNNGV. V shed 2 bases and J 3 bases; nucleotides not matched to a gene: 8. The CDR3 totals 17 residues. The data are from a study of blood T cell repertoires in COVID-19. Study summary: Material from acute and convalescent COVID-19 was sourced from the United States, Italy and Spain. The analysed material was cDNA or gDNA that came from T cells, B-cell-depleted T cells, or PBMCs.

Per the original data handling: Nucleated cell number was recorded as an estimate derived from reference gene primer amplification. Method: immunoSEQ multiplex PCR; TCRdb's copy keeps in-frame clones and lacks some. D and trimming were read from the DNA, whereas the V and J calls and clone size are those reported in that table. This table has approximately 300,000 clones, approximately 86% appearing once. V usage is TRBV11-2 and J usage is TRBJ2-1; 9 nucleotides line up with TRBD2. This TCR came from a man aged 18 to 29 with active or convalescent COVID-19. Sequenced material: peripheral blood. The CDR3 loop reads CASSLHEREDYYNEQFF. The CDR3 nucleotides read TGTGCCAGCAGCTTACATGAGCGGGAGGATTACTACAATGAGCAGTTCTTC.